The 9 T cell receptor beta chains below come from one sample, sequenced in a study of glioma-infiltrating T cells after dendritic cell vaccination. The method was immunoSEQ multiplex PCR; TCRdb's version includes in-frame clones alone and lacks a portion of them. This repertoire shows about 82,000 clones, roughly 80% found once; its top ten account for roughly 6.8%. The time point here: after dendritic cell vaccination, including at tumor progression/relapse. The source was blood, collected after dendritic cell vaccination. These receptors all stem from a human donor with glioblastoma.

The chain combines TRBV5-4 with TRBJ2-3; TRBD2 aligns across 16 bases. With V trimmed by 4 bases and J by 2 bases, 7 bases remained unmatched. The CDR3 is made up of 18 amino acids. CDR1 and CDR2 from the germline V gene are SGHNT and YYREEE (reference sequence). As DNA, the CDR3 is TGTGCCAGCAGCCGGGGACTAGCGGGGGGGCGGATCACAGATACGCAGTATTTT. This gives the protein CASSRGLAGGRITDTQYF.

This chain connects TRBV6-1 to TRBJ2-7; TRBD2 might be the D (5 bases). Germline loops: CDR1 MNHNS, CDR2 SASEGT. V shed 6 bases and J shed 2 bases, with 14 bases lying between them. This CDR3 has 14 amino acids. The CDR3 nucleotides are TGTGCCAGCAGAGACGGCGGGCCGCCCTACGAGCAGTACTTC. This encodes CASRDGGPPYEQYF.

The gene calls are TRBV5-1 and TRBJ2-3, with 8 nucleotides matching TRBD2. Germline loops: CDR1 SGHRS, CDR2 YFSETQ. The CDR3 has 14 residues. Trimming took 7 bases from V and 6 from J; bases not matched to a gene: 10. DNA of the CDR3: TGCGCCAGCCGAAATAGCGGGGAGAAGGATACGCAGTATTTT. This codes for CASRNSGEKDTQYF.

The chain's CDR3 is CASSYSREVQYF. Written as DNA, the CDR3 is TGTGCCAGCAGTTACTCCCGGGAGGTGCAGTACTTC. This chain connects TRBV6-5 to TRBJ2-5; 7 positions match TRBD2. V dropped 0 bases and J dropped 11; count of bases not matched to a gene: 3. Germline V CDR1 and CDR2: MNHEY, SVGAGI. There are 12 residues in the CDR3.

The V gene is TRBV30, the J gene TRBJ2-3, with 11 positions matching TRBD2. The junction had 8 bases not matched to a gene; V was cut back by 4 bases and J by 2 bases. Germline CDR1 GTSNPN, CDR2 SVGIG (reference sequence). This CDR3 spans 16 amino acids. As DNA, the CDR3 is TGTGCCTGGACTCCTAGCGGGGGGCTTATCACAGATACGCAGTATTTT. It yields the protein CAWTPSGGLITDTQYF.

This clone was found a few times. The gene calls are TRBV29-1 and TRBJ2-1; 12 bases match TRBD2. Germline CDR1 is SQVTM and CDR2 is ANQGSEA. The CDR3 consists of 14 residues. V shed 6 bases, J shed 5 bases, and the junction held 5 bases outside the gene matches. The chain's CDR3 is CSVRTSGANNEQFF. Written as DNA, the CDR3 is TGCAGCGTACGGACTAGCGGGGCAAACAATGAGCAGTTCTTC.

The rearrangement joins TRBV7-6 to TRBJ2-5; 8 positions agree with TRBD2. The DNA end is a closer match to TRBJ2-7, so the J assignment may be wrong. This CDR3 region has 15 residues. Germline CDR1 reads SGHVS; CDR2 reads FNYEAQ. CDR3 amino acids: CASSSSAGVSYEQYF. The CDR3 region has the DNA TGTGCCAGCAGCTCCTCAGCGGGGGTGTCCTACGAGCAGTACTTC.

The sample holds one count of this clone. The V call is TRBV7-9, the J call TRBJ2-1, with D perhaps matching TRBD2 (6 bases). V was cut by 4 bases and J by 0 bases, with 13 bases left in between. The CDR3 is made up of 16 amino acids. From germline, CDR1 is SEHNR and CDR2 FQNEAQ (reference sequence). The CDR3 loop is CASSSGEVSSYNEQFF. DNA of the CDR3: TGTGCCAGCAGCTCGGGGGAGGTCAGCTCCTACAATGAGCAGTTCTTC.

V gene TRBV2 combines with J gene TRBJ1-5, with D perhaps TRBD1 (6 bases). The CDR3 is made up of 14 amino acids. With 2 bases removed from V and 4 bases from J, the gap between germline ends came to 9 bases. CDR1 and CDR2 (germline): SNHLY, FYNNEI. CDR3 amino acids: CASSERTENQPQHF. The CDR3 bases are TGTGCCAGCAGTGAAAGGACAGAAAATCAGCCCCAGCATTTT.